The T cell receptor beta chain under discussion was sequenced for a study of Ad26.COV2.S vaccination and SARS-CoV-2 variants. Method: immunoSEQ multiplex PCR; TCRdb's copy keeps in-frame clones and lacks some. The table records 400,000 to 500,000 clones, around 89% of them present only once. As to treatment: some 20 received Ad26.COV2.S at low or high dose, single or two shots; about 5 received placebo; per-sample allocation not given. Samples came from day 63 after the first vaccine or placebo injection. An adult aged 18-55 years in Boston served as the donor. Germline lookup yields CDR1 SGHTA and CDR2 FQGNSA. Trimming took off 0 bases at V and 2 bases at J, with 6 bases between the two ends. CDR3 size: 14 residues.

This chain uses TRBV7-2 with TRBJ2-3; perhaps D is TRBD1 or TRBD2 (5 bases each). The TCR comes from a person between 18 and 60 years old who received the Ad26.COV2.S COVID-19 vaccine or a placebo. This material consisted of peripheral blood, taken in a trial of Ad26.COV2.S vaccine versus placebo. This CDR3 is CASSLAGVTDTQYF. The CDR3 DNA follows: TGTGCCAGCAGCTTAGCGGGGGTCACAGATACGCAGTATTTT. Variable domain in full (rest from reference TRBV7-2 and TRBJ2-3): GAGVSQSPSNKVTEKGKDVELRCDPISGHTALYWYRQSLGQGLEFLIYFQGNSAPDKSGLPSDRFSAERTGGSVSTLTIQRTQQEDSAVYLCASSLAGVTDTQYFGPGTRLTVL.